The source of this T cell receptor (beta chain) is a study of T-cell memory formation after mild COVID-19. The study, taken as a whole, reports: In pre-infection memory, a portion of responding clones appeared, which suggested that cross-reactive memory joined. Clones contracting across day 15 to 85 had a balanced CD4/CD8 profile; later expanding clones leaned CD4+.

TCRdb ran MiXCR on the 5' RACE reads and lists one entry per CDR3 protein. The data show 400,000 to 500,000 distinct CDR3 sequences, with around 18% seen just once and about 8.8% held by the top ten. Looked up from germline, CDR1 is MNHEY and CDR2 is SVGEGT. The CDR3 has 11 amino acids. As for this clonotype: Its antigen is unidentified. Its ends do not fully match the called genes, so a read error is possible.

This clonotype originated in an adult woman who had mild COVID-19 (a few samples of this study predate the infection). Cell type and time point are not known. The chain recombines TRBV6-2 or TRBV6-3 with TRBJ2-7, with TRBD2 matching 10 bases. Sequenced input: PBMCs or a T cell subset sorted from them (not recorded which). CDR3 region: CASGVAGGLLF. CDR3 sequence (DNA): TGTGCCAGCGGAGTAGCGGGAGGTCTTCTCTTC.